The 22 T cell receptor beta chains below come from one sample, sequenced in a study of cytomegalovirus exposure and HLA in healthy donors. The PCR contained 60 Vbeta and 13 Jbeta primers. Sequencing used immunoSEQ multiplex PCR; TCRdb keeps in-frame clones, though not all of them. This sample has fewer than 250,000 clones, with 79% found just once. The sequenced sample was PBMCs. The receptor set was obtained from a woman under 30 in good health and CMV-seronegative.

This clone was seen just once. One junction end disagrees with the germline gene, perhaps due to a read error. The sample holds other DNA sequences that translate to the same CDR3. The CDR3 reads CASRVTGDTEAFF. CDR3 DNA: TGTGCCAGCAGAGTTACAGGAGACACCGAAGCTTTCTTT. The V call is TRBV6-4, the J call TRBJ1-1; weak D call: TRBD1 (5 bases). The CDR3 runs to 13 residues. Germline V gene sequence: CDR1 MRHNA, CDR2 SNTAGT.

CDR3 sequence: CASSLVQGSNQPQHF. DNA of the CDR3: TGTGCCAGCAGCTTAGTACAGGGGAGCAATCAGCCCCAGCATTTT. V usage is TRBV7-8 and J usage is TRBJ1-5; 7 bases are shared with TRBD1. The CDR3 runs to 15 residues. Per germline, CDR1 SGHVS and CDR2 FQNEAQ. V dropped 1 base and J dropped 1; count of bases not matched to a gene: 1. The variable domain in full, completed from reference TRBV7-8 and TRBJ1-5, reads GAGVSQSPRYKVAKRGQDVALRCDPISGHVSLFWYQQALGQGPEFLTYFQNEAQLDKSGLPSDRFFAERPEGSVSTLKIQRTQQEDSAVYLCASSLVQGSNQPQHFGDGTRLSIL.

This sequence joins TRBV6-1 and TRBJ2-7, with TRBD1 matching 10 bases. V shed 6 bases and J 2 bases; nucleotides not matched to a gene: 4. The CDR3 contains 14 residues. Looked up from germline, CDR1 is MNHNS and CDR2 is SASEGT. CDR3 in amino acids: CASRGTGEAYEQYF. CDR3 bases: TGTGCCAGCAGGGGGACAGGGGAGGCCTACGAGCAGTACTTC.

The chain uses TRBV28 and TRBJ1-5, with D tentatively TRBD1 (6 bases). The CDR3 runs 14 residues. V lost 10 bases and J 0 bases, leaving 13 bases between the germline ends. Germline lookup yields CDR1 MDHEN and CDR2 SYDVKM. The CDR3 DNA reads TGTGCCATTTCGACAGGCATTAGCAATCAGCCCCAGCATTTT. Translation gives CAISTGISNQPQHF.

The rearrangement links TRBV19 to TRBJ2-2, with TRBD1 as a possible D gene (5 bases). The length of the CDR3 is 15 residues. The germline V gene encodes CDR1 LNHDA and CDR2 SQIVND (reference sequence). V dropped 5 bases and J dropped 7 bases, with 17 bases sitting between them. The CDR3 here is CASSPLLGVHGELFF. CDR3 DNA sequence: TGTGCCAGTAGTCCCCTCTTAGGGGTTCACGGGGAGCTGTTTTTT.

The chain uses TRBV7-2 and TRBJ2-2, with TRBD1 matching 7 bases. The CDR3 is 13 amino acids. Germline values: CDR1 SGHTA, CDR2 FQGNSA. V dropped 2 bases and J dropped 7; count of bases not matched to a gene: 1. The CDR3, as DNA: TGTGCCAGCAGCTTACACAGGGGCGGGGAGCTGTTTTTT. Translating it yields CASSLHRGGELFF.

The rearrangement joins TRBV18 to TRBJ1-2, with 7 bases fitting TRBD1. CDR1 and CDR2 (germline): KGHSH, LQKENI. The CDR3 loop spans 13 amino acids. The J segment lost 5 bases and the V segment lost 3 bases, leaving 3 bases of the junction unmatched. The CDR3 bases are TGTGCCAGCTCACCCGGGACAGTTTATGGCTACACCTTC. This encodes CASSPGTVYGYTF.

The rearrangement links TRBV9 to TRBJ2-7; 7 positions agree with TRBD1. The CDR3 has 13 amino acids. The germline V gene encodes CDR1 SGDLS and CDR2 YYNGEE. The V and J ends lost 3 bases and 2 bases, in that order; junction bases with no gene match: 2. The CDR3 coding sequence is TGTGCCAGCAGCGCCGGGACAGCCTACGAGCAGTACTTC. Amino acids: CASSAGTAYEQYF.

The chain uses TRBV4-1 and TRBJ2-7; 11 bases line up with TRBD1. The CDR3 consists of 14 residues. CDR1 and CDR2 (germline): MGHRA, YSYEKL. V shed 4 bases, J shed 4 bases, and the junction held 3 bases outside the gene matches. Here the CDR3 reads CASSPGTGGYEQYF. CDR3 coding DNA: TGCGCCAGCAGCCCCGGGACAGGGGGATACGAGCAGTACTTC.

V usage is TRBV29-1 and J usage is TRBJ2-7, with D possibly matching TRBD1 (5 bases). Trimming took off 1 base at V and 1 base at J, with 11 bases between the two ends. The CDR3 contains 14 residues. Germline V gene sequence: CDR1 SQVTM, CDR2 ANQGSEA. The CDR3 reads CSVEGTMGSYEQYF. CDR3 sequence (DNA): TGCAGCGTTGAAGGGACAATGGGGTCCTACGAGCAGTACTTC.

The chain links TRBV2 to TRBJ1-4; 9 nucleotides align to TRBD1. The CDR3 sequence is 17 residues long. Germline V gene lookup returns CDR1 SNHLY and CDR2 FYNNEI. The V gene end was trimmed by 6 bases and the J gene end by 2 bases; junction bases not matched to a gene: 10. DNA of the CDR3: TGTGCCAGCAGGACCTGGGACAGGGAATTGACTAATGAAAAACTGTTTTTT. This sequence encodes CASRTWDRELTNEKLFF.

The chain links TRBV5-1 to TRBJ2-2; the match to TRBD2 covers 7 bases. V trimming: 4 bases; J trimming: 4 bases; junction bases outside the gene matches: 10. In germline, CDR1 is SGHRS, CDR2 YFSETQ. This CDR3 has 16 amino acids. CDR3 amino acids: CASSGVLLAPTGELFF. DNA of the CDR3: TGCGCCAGCAGCGGAGTCTTACTAGCGCCCACCGGGGAGCTGTTTTTT.

The rearrangement links TRBV28 to TRBJ1-1; tentative D call: TRBD1 (5 bases). Trimming shortened V by 5 bases and J by 5 bases, and 12 bases separated the two germline ends. The CDR3 contains 13 residues. Germline values: CDR1 MDHEN, CDR2 SYDVKM. The CDR3 sequence: CASSDPGWTEAFF. The CDR3, as DNA: TGTGCCAGCAGTGACCCAGGGTGGACTGAAGCTTTCTTT.

The chain recombines TRBV30 with TRBJ1-5, with D possibly being TRBD1 (6 bases). Germline V gives CDR1 GTSNPN, CDR2 SVGIG (reference sequence). This CDR3 contains 14 residues. V was trimmed by 2 bases and J by 1 base, leaving 9 bases between them. CDR3 amino acids: CAWSFRGSNQPQHF. DNA for the CDR3: TGTGCCTGGAGTTTCAGGGGAAGCAATCAGCCCCAGCATTTT.

The rearrangement uses TRBV18 and TRBJ2-5; 10 bases are a match to TRBD1. This CDR3 is built from 14 residues. V was pared by 3 bases and J by 3 bases, with 1 base of the junction left unmatched. CDR1 is KGHSH, CDR2 LQKENI, per germline. CDR3 residues: CASSPGTGEETQYF. DNA of the CDR3: TGTGCCAGCTCACCCGGGACAGGGGAAGAGACCCAGTACTTC.

The chain combines TRBV18 with TRBJ1-2, with a possible D match to TRBD1 (6 bases). CDR1 KGHSH and CDR2 LQKENI come from the germline V gene. This CDR3 is 13 amino acids long. Trimming pared 6 bases from V and 2 bases from J, leaving 10 bases between. CDR3 amino acids: CASSLDRNYGYTF. As DNA, the CDR3 is TGTGCCAGCTCGCTCGACAGGAACTATGGCTACACCTTC.

The CDR3 reads CASRVRTSGSLAKNIQYF. The DNA for the CDR3 is TGTGCCAGCAGGGTCCGGACTAGCGGTTCCCTAGCCAAAAACATTCAGTACTTC. The V call is TRBV28, the J call TRBJ2-4; 10 bases align to TRBD2. V dropped 6 bases and J dropped 0; count of bases not matched to a gene: 11. The CDR3 covers 18 residues. Germline CDR1 and CDR2: MDHEN and SYDVKM.

V and J are TRBV9 and TRBJ2-2; 8 nucleotides agree with TRBD2. The CDR3 is 19 amino acids. V was pared by 4 bases and J by 0 bases, with 14 bases of the junction left unmatched. From germline, CDR1 is SGDLS and CDR2 YYNGEE. The CDR3: CASSPWGSGVNTNTGELFF. CDR3 DNA: TGTGCCAGCAGCCCTTGGGGTAGCGGGGTTAACACGAACACCGGGGAGCTGTTTTTT.

The rearrangement joins TRBV9 to TRBJ2-2; D remains unclear. Germline V CDR1 and CDR2: SGDLS, YYNGEE. This CDR3 spans 16 amino acids. The V and J ends lost 0 bases and 0 bases respectively, with 9 bases between them. This chain's CDR3 is CASSVGPASNTGELFF. Written as DNA, the CDR3 is TGTGCCAGCAGCGTAGGTCCAGCGTCGAACACCGGGGAGCTGTTTTTT.

The rearrangement uses TRBV6-5 and TRBJ2-7; no firm D call. The CDR3 has 12 amino acids. The V end was cut by 6 bases, the J end by 2 bases, with 8 bases between. Looked up from germline, CDR1 is MNHEY and CDR2 is SVGAGI. This CDR3 reads CASSKHAYEQYF. CDR3 nucleotide sequence: TGTGCCAGCAGCAAACATGCCTACGAGCAGTACTTC.

The chain has TRBV11-2 and TRBJ2-7; D might be TRBD2 (5 bases). The CDR3 covers 15 residues. Germline V gene data show CDR1 as SGHAT and CDR2 as FQNNGV. V lost 4 bases to trimming and J lost 0 bases, with 13 bases between them. The CDR3 loop is CASSYGLGSSYEQYF. In DNA, the CDR3 is TGTGCCAGCAGCTACGGACTGGGAAGCTCCTACGAGCAGTACTTC.

The rearrangement uses TRBV5-1 and TRBJ1-5; 8 bases agree with TRBD1. Trimming at V came to 3 bases and at J to 7 bases, leaving 6 bases not matched to a gene. CDR3 length: 14 residues. From germline, CDR1 is SGHRS and CDR2 YFSETQ. The CDR3 here is CASSSGQVDQPQHF. In DNA form, the CDR3 reads TGCGCCAGCAGCTCGGGACAGGTTGACCAGCCCCAGCATTTT.